The rows below give T cell receptor beta chains drawn from one sample of a study of control samples from healthy donors and cancer patients. TCRdb keeps only in-frame clones here, not all; method: immunoSEQ multiplex PCR. The sample holds 150,000 or so clones, 85% to 95% seen once. The specimen was blood. These receptors were collected from a man between 50 and 59 years old in good health. Both conserved end residues are part of each CDR3. D genes are given only for firm matches. Size tells how often a clone was seen (once, few, many) or the class of an expanded clone, and some rows leave it out.

D: NA; size: NA; V: TRBV10-1; length: 11; J: TRBJ2-3; CDR3: CASSERDTQYF; DNA: TGCGCCAGCAGTGAGAGAGATACGCAGTATTTT
D: NA; size: NA; V: TRBV20-1; length: 14; J: TRBJ2-1; CDR3: CSASPGVTYNEQFF; DNA: TGCAGTGCTAGTCCGGGAGTTACCTACAATGAGCAGTTCTTC
D: TRBD1; size: NA; V: TRBV7-3; length: 16; J: TRBJ1-1; CDR3: CASSLLGTGRGTEAFF; DNA: TGTGCCAGCAGCTTGTTAGGGACAGGGAGAGGCACTGAAGCTTTCTTT
D: NA; size: NA; V: TRBV5-1; length: 13; J: TRBJ1-1; CDR3: CASSLEWNTEAFF; DNA: TGCGCCAGCAGCTTAGAGTGGAACACTGAAGCTTTCTTT
D: TRBD1; size: NA; V: TRBV5-6; length: 15; J: TRBJ2-1; CDR3: CASSGDRGRNHEQFF; DNA: TGTGCCAGCAGCGGGGACAGGGGACGGAACCATGAGCAGTTCTTC
D: TRBD2; size: NA; V: TRBV24-1; length: 15; J: TRBJ2-3; CDR3: CATSDFPGGTDTQYF; DNA: TGTGCCACCAGTGACTTCCCCGGGGGGACAGATACGCAGTATTTT
D: NA; size: NA; V: TRBV6-5; length: 15; J: TRBJ2-5; CDR3: CASSSPAGSKETQYF; DNA: TGTGCCAGCAGTTCCCCCGCAGGGTCTAAAGAGACCCAGTACTTC
D: TRBD1; size: NA; V: TRBV11-3; length: 14; J: TRBJ2-5; CDR3: CASSSGTAQETQYF; DNA: TGTGCCAGCAGCTCCGGGACAGCTCAAGAGACCCAGTACTTC
D: NA; size: NA; V: TRBV28; length: 14; J: TRBJ2-3; CDR3: CASSLRRAPDTQYF; DNA: TGTGCCAGCAGTTTAAGGCGAGCCCCAGATACGCAGTATTTT
D: TRBD2; size: NA; V: TRBV10-1; length: 16; J: TRBJ2-5; CDR3: CASSESVLAGKETQYF; DNA: TGCGCCAGCAGTGAGTCTGTCCTAGCGGGAAAGGAGACCCAGTACTTC
D: TRBD2; size: NA; V: TRBV24-1; length: 16; J: TRBJ2-1; CDR3: CATSDGSGRDYNEQFF; DNA: TGTGCCACCAGTGATGGCAGCGGGAGGGACTACAATGAGCAGTTCTTC
D: TRBD2; size: NA; V: TRBV7-2; length: 15; J: TRBJ2-3; CDR3: CASSFTSGRTDTQYF; DNA: TGTGCCAGCAGCTTTACTAGCGGGAGAACAGATACGCAGTATTTT
D: NA; size: few; V: TRBV19; length: 15; J: TRBJ1-5; CDR3: CASITHGSSNQPQHF; DNA: TGTGCCAGTATCACGCACGGCAGTTCCAATCAGCCCCAGCATTTT
D: TRBD2; size: NA; V: TRBV3-1/TRBV3-2; length: 16; J: TRBJ2-7; CDR3: CASSQNLAGASYEQYF; DNA: TGTGCCAGCAGCCAAAACCTAGCGGGGGCCTCCTACGAGCAGTACTTC
D: TRBD1; size: NA; V: TRBV18; length: 15; J: TRBJ2-3; CDR3: CASSSRQGGTDTQYF; DNA: TGTGCCAGCTCATCGCGACAGGGAGGCACAGATACGCAGTATTTT
D: NA; size: NA; V: TRBV6-5; length: 11; J: TRBJ1-1; CDR3: CASRGNTEAFF; DNA: TGTGCCAGCAGGGGAAACACTGAAGCTTTCTTT
D: NA; size: NA; V: TRBV20-1; length: 11; J: TRBJ2-5; CDR3: CSAHVRETQYF; DNA: TGCAGTGCCCATGTCAGGGAGACCCAGTACTTC
D: NA; size: NA; V: TRBV20-1; length: 11; J: TRBJ2-1; CDR3: CSAGVFNEQFF; DNA: TGCAGTGCTGGCGTATTCAATGAGCAGTTCTTC
D: NA; size: NA; V: TRBV5-5; length: 16; J: TRBJ2-1; CDR3: CASSPTLALTYNEQFF; DNA: TGTGCCAGCAGCCCAACCCTAGCGTTAACCTACAATGAGCAGTTCTTC
D: NA; size: once; V: TRBV20-1; length: 15; J: TRBJ1-5; CDR3: CSASRAGLGDQPQHF; DNA: TGCAGTGCTAGTCGGGCCGGGTTAGGAGATCAGCCCCAGCATTTT
D: NA; size: NA; V: TRBV5-1; length: 15; J: TRBJ2-6; CDR3: CASSLRDTGANVLTF; DNA: TGCGCCAGCAGCTTGCGGGATACTGGGGCCAACGTCCTGACTTTC
D: NA; size: NA; V: TRBV3-1/TRBV3-2; length: 12; J: TRBJ1-1; CDR3: CASSQGAYRAFF; DNA: TGTGCCAGCAGCCAAGGGGCGTACAGAGCTTTCTTT
D: NA; size: NA; V: TRBV28; length: 13; J: TRBJ2-7; CDR3: CASSLSINGEQYF; DNA: TGTGCCAGCAGTTTATCAATTAACGGGGAGCAGTACTTC
D: NA; size: NA; V: TRBV28; length: 12; J: TRBJ1-2; CDR3: CASSLRASGYTF; DNA: TGTGCCAGCAGCCTTCGGGCCTCTGGCTACACCTTC
D: TRBD2; size: NA; V: TRBV24-1; length: 16; J: TRBJ2-1; CDR3: CATSDRLAGGYNEQFF; DNA: TGTGCCACCAGTGATCGACTAGCGGGAGGCTACAATGAGCAGTTCTTC
D: TRBD2; size: once; V: TRBV9; length: 17; J: TRBJ2-2; CDR3: CASSVLSGTSIGGELFF; DNA: TGTGCCAGCAGCGTCCTCTCCGGGACTAGCATAGGCGGGGAGCTGTTTTTT
D: NA; size: NA; V: TRBV28; length: 11; J: TRBJ2-1; CDR3: CASSSGYEQFF; DNA: TGTGCCAGCAGTTCTGGGTATGAGCAGTTCTTC
D: TRBD1; size: NA; V: TRBV24-1; length: 14; J: TRBJ1-2; CDR3: CATQGTDSNYGYTF; DNA: TGTGCCACCCAGGGGACAGACTCTAACTATGGCTACACCTTC
D: TRBD1; size: NA; V: TRBV10-1; length: 13; J: TRBJ1-2; CDR3: CASSETGGYGYTF; DNA: TGCGCCAGCAGCGAAACAGGGGGCTATGGCTACACCTTC
D: NA; size: NA; V: TRBV12-5; length: 13; J: TRBJ1-1; CDR3: CASGTERRSEAFF; DNA: TGTGCTAGTGGCACCGAAAGGAGGAGCGAGGCTTTCTTT
D: TRBD2; size: NA; V: TRBV5-1; length: 15; J: TRBJ2-1; CDR3: CASSQLAGSGNEQFF; DNA: TGCGCCAGCAGCCAACTAGCGGGGTCTGGGAATGAGCAGTTCTTC
D: NA; size: once; V: TRBV11-2; length: 13; J: TRBJ2-7; CDR3: CASSSIRAYEQYF; DNA: TGTGCCAGCAGCTCGATCCGGGCCTACGAGCAGTACTTC
D: TRBD2; size: NA; V: TRBV19; length: 13; J: TRBJ2-1; CDR3: CASSGRAYNEQFF; DNA: TGTGCCAGTAGCGGGAGGGCCTACAATGAGCAGTTCTTC
D: NA; size: NA; V: TRBV28; length: 16; J: TRBJ1-6; CDR3: CASTPQPGPNNSPLHF; DNA: TGTGCCAGCACCCCCCAGCCGGGCCCCAATAATTCACCCCTCCACTTT
D: NA; size: NA; V: TRBV7-9; length: 14; J: TRBJ1-1; CDR3: CASSLQQMNTEAFF; DNA: TGTGCCAGCAGCCTCCAACAAATGAACACTGAAGCTTTCTTT